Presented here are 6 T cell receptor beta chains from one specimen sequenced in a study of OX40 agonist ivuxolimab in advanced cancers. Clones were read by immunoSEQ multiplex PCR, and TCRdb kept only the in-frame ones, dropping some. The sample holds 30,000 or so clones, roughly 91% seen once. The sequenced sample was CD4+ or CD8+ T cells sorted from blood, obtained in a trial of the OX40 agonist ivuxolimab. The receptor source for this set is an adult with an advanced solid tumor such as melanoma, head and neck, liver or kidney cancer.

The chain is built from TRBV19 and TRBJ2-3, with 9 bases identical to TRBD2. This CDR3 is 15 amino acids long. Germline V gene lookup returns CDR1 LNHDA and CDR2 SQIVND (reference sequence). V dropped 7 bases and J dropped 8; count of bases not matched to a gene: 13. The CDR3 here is CASTLGSGGLSTQYF. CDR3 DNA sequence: TGTGCCAGTACCCTAGGGAGCGGGGGGTTGAGTACGCAGTATTTT.

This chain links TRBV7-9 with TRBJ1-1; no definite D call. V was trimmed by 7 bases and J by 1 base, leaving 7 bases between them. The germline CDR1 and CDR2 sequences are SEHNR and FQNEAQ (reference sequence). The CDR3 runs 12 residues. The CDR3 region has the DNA TGTGCCAGCATGGGTAGGAACACTGAAGCTTTCTTT. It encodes CASMGRNTEAFF.

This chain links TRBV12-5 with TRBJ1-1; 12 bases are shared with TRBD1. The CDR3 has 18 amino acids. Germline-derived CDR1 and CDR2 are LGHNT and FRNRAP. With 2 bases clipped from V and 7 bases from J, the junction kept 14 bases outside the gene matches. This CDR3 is CASGLTLRDRGPGVEAFF. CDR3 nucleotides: TGTGCTAGTGGTTTGACCCTCCGGGACAGGGGGCCGGGAGTTGAAGCTTTCTTT.

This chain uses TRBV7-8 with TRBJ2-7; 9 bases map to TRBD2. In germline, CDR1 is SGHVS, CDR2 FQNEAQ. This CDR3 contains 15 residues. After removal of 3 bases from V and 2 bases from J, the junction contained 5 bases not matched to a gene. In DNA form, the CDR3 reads TGTGCCAGCAGCTTGACTAGCGGAGACGCCTACGAGCAGTACTTC. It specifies CASSLTSGDAYEQYF.

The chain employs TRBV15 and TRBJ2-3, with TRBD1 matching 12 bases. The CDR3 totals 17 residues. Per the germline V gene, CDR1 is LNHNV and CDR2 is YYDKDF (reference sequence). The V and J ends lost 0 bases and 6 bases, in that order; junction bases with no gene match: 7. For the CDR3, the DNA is TGTGCCACCAGCAGAGATATGGGACAGGGGGCGAGGGATACGCAGTATTTT. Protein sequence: CATSRDMGQGARDTQYF.

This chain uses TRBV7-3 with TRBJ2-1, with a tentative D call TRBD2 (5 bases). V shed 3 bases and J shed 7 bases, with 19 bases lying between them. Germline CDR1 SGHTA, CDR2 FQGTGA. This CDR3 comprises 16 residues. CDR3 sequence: CASSLSREGTFNEQFF. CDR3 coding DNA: TGTGCCAGCAGCTTGTCCCGGGAAGGCACCTTTAATGAGCAGTTCTTC.